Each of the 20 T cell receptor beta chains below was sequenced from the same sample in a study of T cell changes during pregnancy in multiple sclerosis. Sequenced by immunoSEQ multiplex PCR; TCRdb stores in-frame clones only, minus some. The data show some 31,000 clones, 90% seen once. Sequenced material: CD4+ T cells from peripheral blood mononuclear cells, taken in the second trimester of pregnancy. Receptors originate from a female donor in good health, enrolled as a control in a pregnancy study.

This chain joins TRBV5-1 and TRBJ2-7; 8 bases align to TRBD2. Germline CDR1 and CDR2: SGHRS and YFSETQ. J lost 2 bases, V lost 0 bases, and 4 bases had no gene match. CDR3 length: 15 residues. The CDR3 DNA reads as TGCGCCAGCAGCTTGGGAGCGGGGGCAACCTACGAGCAGTACTTC. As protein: CASSLGAGATYEQYF.

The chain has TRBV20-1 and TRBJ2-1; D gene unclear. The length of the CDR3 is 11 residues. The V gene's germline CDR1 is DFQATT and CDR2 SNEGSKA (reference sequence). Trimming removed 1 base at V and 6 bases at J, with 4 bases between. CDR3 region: CSARGANEQFF. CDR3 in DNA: TGCAGTGCTAGAGGGGCCAATGAGCAGTTCTTC.

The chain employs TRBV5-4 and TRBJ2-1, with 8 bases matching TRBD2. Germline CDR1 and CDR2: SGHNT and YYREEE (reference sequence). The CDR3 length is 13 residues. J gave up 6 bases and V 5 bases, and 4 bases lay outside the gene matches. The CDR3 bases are TGTGCCAGCAGTCTAGCGGGCCCCAATGAGCAGTTCTTC. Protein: CASSLAGPNEQFF.

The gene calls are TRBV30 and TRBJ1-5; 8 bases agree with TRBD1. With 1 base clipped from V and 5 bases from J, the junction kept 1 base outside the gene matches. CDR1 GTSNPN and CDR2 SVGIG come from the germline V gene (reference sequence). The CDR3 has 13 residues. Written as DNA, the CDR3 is TGTGCCTGGAGTGCAGGGGGCGATCAGCCCCAGCATTTT. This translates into CAWSAGGDQPQHF.

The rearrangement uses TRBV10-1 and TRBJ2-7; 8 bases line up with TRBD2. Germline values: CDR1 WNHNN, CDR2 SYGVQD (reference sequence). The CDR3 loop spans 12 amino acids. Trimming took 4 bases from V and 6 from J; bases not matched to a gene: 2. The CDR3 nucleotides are TGCGCCAGCAGTGCGGCGGGGGGCGAGCAGTACTTC. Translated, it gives CASSAAGGEQYF.

As DNA, the CDR3 is TGTGCCGCAGGGTCGATCTATAATTCACCCCTCCACTTT. Protein product: CAAGSIYNSPLHF. V gene TRBV6-5 combines with J gene TRBJ1-6; TRBD1 is a possible D gene (5 bases). V lost 11 bases and J lost 3, with 11 bases in between. The CDR3 sequence is 13 residues long. Germline lookup yields CDR1 MNHEY and CDR2 SVGAGI.

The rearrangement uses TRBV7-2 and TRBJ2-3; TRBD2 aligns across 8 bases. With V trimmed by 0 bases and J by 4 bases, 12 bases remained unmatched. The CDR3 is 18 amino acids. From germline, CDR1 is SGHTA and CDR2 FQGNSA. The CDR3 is CASSLAPPGAGVADTQYF. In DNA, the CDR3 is TGTGCCAGCAGCTTAGCCCCTCCGGGAGCGGGGGTGGCAGATACGCAGTATTTT.

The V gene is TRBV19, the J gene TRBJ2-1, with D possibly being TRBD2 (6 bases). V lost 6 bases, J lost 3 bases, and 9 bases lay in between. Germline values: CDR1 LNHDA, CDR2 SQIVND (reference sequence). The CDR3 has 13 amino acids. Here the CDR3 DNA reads TGTGCCAGTAGCCGGGGGAACTACAATGAGCAGTTCTTC. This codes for CASSRGNYNEQFF.

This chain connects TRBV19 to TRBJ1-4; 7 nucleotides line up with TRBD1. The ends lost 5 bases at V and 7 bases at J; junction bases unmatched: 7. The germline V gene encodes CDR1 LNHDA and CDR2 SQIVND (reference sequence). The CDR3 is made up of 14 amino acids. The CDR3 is CASSPGQRTEKLFF. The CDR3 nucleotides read TGTGCCAGTAGTCCGGGACAGCGGACTGAAAAACTGTTTTTT.

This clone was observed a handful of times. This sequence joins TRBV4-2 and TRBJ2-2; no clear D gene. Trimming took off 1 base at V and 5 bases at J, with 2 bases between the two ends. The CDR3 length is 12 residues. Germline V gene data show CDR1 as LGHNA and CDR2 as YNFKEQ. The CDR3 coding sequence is TGTGCCAGCAGCCAAGCAACCGGGGAGCTGTTTTTT. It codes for CASSQATGELFF.

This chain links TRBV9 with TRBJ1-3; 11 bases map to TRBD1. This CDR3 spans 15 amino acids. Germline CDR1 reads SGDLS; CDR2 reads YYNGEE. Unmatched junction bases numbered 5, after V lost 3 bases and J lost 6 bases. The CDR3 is CASSARTGGINTIYF. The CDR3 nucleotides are TGTGCCAGCAGCGCGAGGACAGGGGGCATAAACACCATATATTTT.

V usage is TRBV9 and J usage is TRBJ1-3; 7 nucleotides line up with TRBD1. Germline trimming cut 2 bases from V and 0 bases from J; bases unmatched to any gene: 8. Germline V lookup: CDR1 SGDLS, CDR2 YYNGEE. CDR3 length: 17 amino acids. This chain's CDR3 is CASSVTGVLSSGNTIYF. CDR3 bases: TGTGCCAGCAGCGTTACAGGGGTCTTAAGCTCTGGAAACACCATATATTTT. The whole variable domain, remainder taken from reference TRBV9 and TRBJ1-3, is DSGVTQTPKHLITATGQRVTLRCSPRSGDLSVYWYQQSLDQGLQFLIQYYNGEERAKGNILERFSAQQFPDLHSELNLSSLELGDSALYFCASSVTGVLSSGNTIYFGEGSWLTVV.

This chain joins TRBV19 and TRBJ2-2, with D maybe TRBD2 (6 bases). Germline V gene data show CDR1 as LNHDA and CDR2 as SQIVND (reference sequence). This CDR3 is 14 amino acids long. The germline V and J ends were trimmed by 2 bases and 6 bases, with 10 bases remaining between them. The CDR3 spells CASSILGGAGELFF. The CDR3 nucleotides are TGTGCCAGTAGTATACTCGGGGGAGCCGGGGAGCTGTTTTTT.

DNA of the CDR3: TGTGCCAGCAGTCCCCGGACAGGGGGCAGGAACTACGAGCAGTACTTC. The encoded protein is CASSPRTGGRNYEQYF. J is TRBJ2-7 and V is TRBV27; 11 bases align to TRBD1. Trimming at V came to 5 bases and at J to 3 bases, leaving 9 bases not matched to a gene. Germline CDR1 MNHEY, CDR2 SMNVEV (reference sequence). The CDR3 is 16 residues long.

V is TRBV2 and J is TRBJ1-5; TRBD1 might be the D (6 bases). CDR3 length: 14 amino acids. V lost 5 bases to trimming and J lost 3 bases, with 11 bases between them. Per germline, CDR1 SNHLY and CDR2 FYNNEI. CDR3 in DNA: TGTGCCAGCAGTCTTGGACAGTCCAATCAGCCCCAGCATTTT. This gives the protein CASSLGQSNQPQHF. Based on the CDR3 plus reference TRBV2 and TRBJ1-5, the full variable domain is EPEVTQTPSHQVTQMGQEVILRCVPISNHLYFYWYRQILGQKVEFLVSFYNNEISEKSEIFDDQFSVERPDGSNFTLKIRSTKLEDSAMYFCASSLGQSNQPQHFGDGTRLSIL.

CDR3 bases: TGTGCCAGTAGGACAGTCGGTGCGAGCACAGATACGCAGTATTTT. It is translated as CASRTVGASTDTQYF. The J gene is TRBJ2-3, the V gene TRBV19, with D perhaps matching TRBD1 (5 bases). Germline V gene lookup returns CDR1 LNHDA and CDR2 SQIVND (reference sequence). This CDR3 is built from 15 residues. The germline V and J ends were trimmed by 6 bases and 0 bases, with 13 bases remaining between them.

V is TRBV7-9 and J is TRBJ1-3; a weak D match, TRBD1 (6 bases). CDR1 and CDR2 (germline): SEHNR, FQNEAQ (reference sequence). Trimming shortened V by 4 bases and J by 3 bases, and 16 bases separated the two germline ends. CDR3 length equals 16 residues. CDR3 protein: CASSYPGTPNGNTIYF. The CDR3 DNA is TGTGCCAGCAGCTATCCCGGGACACCCAATGGAAACACCATATATTTT.

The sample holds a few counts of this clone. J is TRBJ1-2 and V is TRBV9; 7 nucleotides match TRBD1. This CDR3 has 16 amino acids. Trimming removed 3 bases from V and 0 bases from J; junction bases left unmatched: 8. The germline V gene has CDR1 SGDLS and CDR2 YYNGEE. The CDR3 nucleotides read TGTGCCAGCAGCGCATCGGGACAGAAAACTAACTATGGCTACACCTTC. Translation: CASSASGQKTNYGYTF.

The CDR3 coding sequence is TGTGCCAGCAGCTTAGCCGGTGCAGATACGCAGTATTTT. Protein product: CASSLAGADTQYF. The V and J genes are TRBV7-2 and TRBJ2-3; D not resolved. V was pared by 0 bases and J by 4 bases, with 5 bases between. CDR1 is SGHTA and CDR2 is FQGNSA in the germline V gene. CDR3 length equals 13 residues. Using reference TRBV7-2 and TRBJ2-3 for the parts outside the CDR3, the full variable domain is GAGVSQSPSNKVTEKGKDVELRCDPISGHTALYWYRQSLGQGLEFLIYFQGNSAPDKSGLPSDRFSAERTGGSVSTLTIQRTQQEDSAVYLCASSLAGADTQYFGPGTRLTVL.

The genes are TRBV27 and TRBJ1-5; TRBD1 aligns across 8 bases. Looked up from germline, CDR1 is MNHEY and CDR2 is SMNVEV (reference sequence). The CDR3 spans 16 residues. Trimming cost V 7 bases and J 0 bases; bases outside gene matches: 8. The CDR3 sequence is CASKSGGRVSNQPQHF. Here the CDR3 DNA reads TGTGCCAGCAAATCAGGGGGCCGAGTTAGCAATCAGCCCCAGCATTTT.